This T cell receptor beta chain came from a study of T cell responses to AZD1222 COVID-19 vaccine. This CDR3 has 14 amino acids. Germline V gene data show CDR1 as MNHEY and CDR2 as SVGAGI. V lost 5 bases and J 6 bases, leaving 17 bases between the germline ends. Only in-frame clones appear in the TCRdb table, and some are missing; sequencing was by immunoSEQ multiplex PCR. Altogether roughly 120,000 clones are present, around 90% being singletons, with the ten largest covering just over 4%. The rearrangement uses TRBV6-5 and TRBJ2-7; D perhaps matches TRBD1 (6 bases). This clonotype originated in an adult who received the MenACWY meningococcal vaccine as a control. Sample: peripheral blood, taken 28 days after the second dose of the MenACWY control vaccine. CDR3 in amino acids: CASSKGWLGGEQYF. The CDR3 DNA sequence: TGTGCCAGCAGTAAGGGGTGGTTAGGGGGCGAGCAGTACTTC.